This entry features one T cell receptor beta chain sequence. Germline lookup yields CDR1 SGHAT and CDR2 FQNNGV. V lost 4 bases to trimming and J lost 1 base, with 10 bases between them. This CDR3 is built from 14 residues. Profiling relied on immunoSEQ multiplex PCR, and the TCRdb table lists in-frame clones only, not all of them. The table records roughly 150,000 clones, about 90% of them present only once. The sample comes from a study of T cell responses to AZD1222 COVID-19 vaccine. The sequence came from an adult who received the AZD1222 COVID-19 vaccine. The chain uses TRBV11-2 and TRBJ1-1, with D unresolved. The input for sequencing was peripheral blood, taken 28 days after the second AZD1222 dose. The CDR3 region is CASSSAWTNTEAFF. In DNA form, the CDR3 reads TGTGCCAGCAGCTCAGCTTGGACGAACACTGAAGCTTTCTTT.